The 27 T cell receptor beta chains listed next were all sequenced from one sample in a study of response to subunit inactivated influenza vaccine. MiXCR was run by TCRdb on the RT-PCR reads, yielding one entry per CDR3 protein. The sample lists 450,000 to 600,000 distinct CDR3 sequences, approximately 7.7% occurring once. The specimen comprised PBMCs from blood, sampled around 25 months after vaccination. The source is a man between 45 and 75 years old who received an inactivated influenza vaccine.

This clonotype came up a few times. The rearrangement links TRBV15 to TRBJ2-7, with TRBD2 matching over 12 bases. The CDR3 sequence is 16 residues long. Germline-derived CDR1 and CDR2 are LNHNV and YYDKDF (reference sequence). Trimming at V came to 2 bases and at J to 4 bases, leaving 6 bases not matched to a gene. CDR3 region: CATSRSGLAGKYEQYF. The DNA of the CDR3 is TGTGCCACCAGCAGATCCGGACTAGCGGGGAAGTACGAGCAGTACTTC.

In its sample, this clonotype was seen once. The rearrangement uses TRBV4-1 and TRBJ1-4; TRBD1 matches 10 bases. CDR3 size: 18 residues. The trim removed 3 bases at V and 1 base at J, leaving 8 bases unmatched. Germline CDR1 MGHRA, CDR2 YSYEKL. The DNA for the CDR3 is TGCGCCAGCAGCCATCCTAGGGGACAGGGGAAAACTAATGAAAAACTGTTTTTT. Residues: CASSHPRGQGKTNEKLFF.

This clonotype was observed a few times. V gene TRBV14 combines with J gene TRBJ2-5, with D possibly matching TRBD2 (7 bases). From germline, CDR1 is SGHDN and CDR2 FVKESK. The CDR3 contains 15 residues. Trimming took 3 bases from V and 5 from J, leaving 16 bases between them. The CDR3 nucleotides read TGTGCCAGCAGCCAGTTAAAGGGGGGGACGGAGACCCAGTACTTC. It yields the protein CASSQLKGGTETQYF. The variable domain in full, completed from reference TRBV14 and TRBJ2-5, reads EAGVTQFPSHSVIEKGQTVTLRCDPISGHDNLYWYRRVMGKEIKFLLHFVKESKQDESGMPNNRFLAERTGGTYSTLKVQPAELEDSGVYFCASSQLKGGTETQYFGPGTRLLVL.

This clonotype was detected many times. The V and J genes are TRBV7-9 and TRBJ2-5, with D possibly TRBD2 on 6 matching bases. The CDR3 totals 12 residues. V was cut by 3 bases and J by 10 bases, with 12 bases left in between. Germline V CDR1 and CDR2: SEHNR, FQNEAQ (reference sequence). CDR3 DNA sequence: TGTGCCAGCAGCTTTTTCGGGGGAGACCAGTACTTC. Its translation is CASSFFGGDQYF.

There are a few counts of this clonotype. The chain couples TRBV20-1 to TRBJ2-7, with 10 bases that match TRBD1. The CDR3 runs to 13 residues. The trim removed 8 bases at V and 2 bases at J, leaving 6 bases unmatched. The germline gives CDR1 DFQATT, CDR2 SNEGSKA (reference sequence). Written as DNA, the CDR3 is TGCAGTAGACGGGGACAGGGGACCTACGAGCAGTACTTC. Residues: CSRRGQGTYEQYF.

This chain connects TRBV19 to TRBJ2-7; TRBD1 matches 8 bases. Germline loops: CDR1 LNHDA, CDR2 SQIVND (reference sequence). This CDR3 spans 13 amino acids. With V trimmed by 3 bases and J by 3 bases, 1 base remained unmatched. The CDR3 sequence is CASSMTGDYEQYF. In DNA form, the CDR3 reads TGTGCCAGTAGTATGACAGGGGACTACGAGCAGTACTTC.

This clonotype has just a few counts. V is TRBV7-6 and J is TRBJ2-3; D remains ambiguous. Germline V gives CDR1 SGHVS, CDR2 FNYEAQ. The V and J ends lost 8 bases and 0 bases respectively, with 12 bases between them. This CDR3 is built from 14 residues. The CDR3 DNA follows: TGTGCCAGCCGCGCTCGACCGAGCACAGATACGCAGTATTTT. Protein sequence: CASRARPSTDTQYF.

Comment on this clonotype: A much bigger clone sits one base away, suggesting this may be a read error. V is TRBV5-1 and J is TRBJ2-1; D may be TRBD1 (5 bases). The CDR3 covers 14 residues. Germline CDR1 reads SGHRS; CDR2 reads YFSETQ. The CDR3 DNA is TGCGCCAGGAGCTTGGAGACAGCTTACAATGAGCAGTTCTTC. This translates into CARSLETAYNEQFF.

V is TRBV7-2 and J is TRBJ1-1; 7 nucleotides match TRBD1. There are 15 residues in the CDR3. Per germline, CDR1 SGHTA and CDR2 FQGNSA. V was clipped by 5 bases and J by 1 base; unmatched bases: 7. Here the CDR3 DNA reads TGTGCCAGCAGCAAAGCCCGGGACAGGAACACTGAAGCTTTCTTT. Amino acid sequence: CASSKARDRNTEAFF.

This clonotype was recorded a few times. The chain recombines TRBV7-9 with TRBJ2-2; D gene uncertain. V was shortened by 2 bases and J by 3 bases, with 4 bases between the two germline ends. Germline V lookup: CDR1 SEHNR, CDR2 FQNEAQ (reference sequence). This CDR3 spans 13 amino acids. CDR3 nucleotide sequence: TGTGCCAGCAGCTTATTTTACACCGGGGAGCTGTTTTTT. Encoded protein: CASSLFYTGELFF.

The rearrangement joins TRBV29-1 to TRBJ2-3; no definite D call. The length of the CDR3 is 12 residues. Per germline, CDR1 SQVTM and CDR2 ANQGSEA. V lost 0 bases to trimming and J lost 8 bases, with 9 bases between them. The CDR3 spells CSVEDGIGTQYF. In DNA form, the CDR3 reads TGCAGCGTTGAAGATGGGATCGGTACGCAGTATTTT.

This clonotype has a count of ten or more. The DNA for the CDR3 is TGTGCCAGCAGTTATGGGGGGTCCTACAATGAGCAGTTCTTC. It translates to CASSYGGSYNEQFF. V gene TRBV6-2 or TRBV6-3 combines with J gene TRBJ2-1; weak D call: TRBD2 (6 bases). This CDR3 spans 14 amino acids. With 3 bases removed from V and 1 base from J, the gap between germline ends came to 7 bases. In germline, CDR1 is MNHEY, CDR2 SVGEGT.

V usage is TRBV2 and J usage is TRBJ1-5; a possible D gene is TRBD1 (5 bases). With 0 bases removed from V and 1 base from J, the gap between germline ends came to 10 bases. This CDR3 has 16 amino acids. Looked up from germline, CDR1 is SNHLY and CDR2 is FYNNEI. The CDR3 reads CASSEAGDESNQPQHF. The CDR3 region has the DNA TGTGCCAGCAGTGAAGCTGGGGACGAGAGCAATCAGCCCCAGCATTTT.

In this sample, this clonotype turned up a few times. This rearrangement joins TRBV28 to TRBJ1-4, with 8 positions matching TRBD1. V shed 6 bases and J 7 bases; nucleotides not matched to a gene: 10. The CDR3 sequence is 15 residues long. Per germline, CDR1 MDHEN and CDR2 SYDVKM. The DNA of the CDR3 is TGTGCCAGCAGCTCCGGGACAGGTGGTATTGAAAAACTGTTTTTT. It yields the protein CASSSGTGGIEKLFF.

The sample holds one count of this clonotype. A much larger clone lies a single base off, so this may be a read error. The chain employs TRBV29-1 and TRBJ2-3, with D perhaps TRBD2 (6 bases). Germline lookup yields CDR1 SQVTM and CDR2 ANQGSEA. V was clipped by 5 bases and J by 4 bases, with 25 bases between them. The CDR3 is 17 amino acids. CDR3 loop: CSVRLLPGLVHADTQYF. CDR3 DNA sequence: TGCAGCGTTCGACTCCTGCCGGGACTGGTGCACGCAGATACGCAGTATTTT.

The chain couples TRBV6-1 to TRBJ2-4; 9 bases map to TRBD1. The CDR3 sequence is 15 residues long. Trimming took 3 bases from V and 7 from J; bases not matched to a gene: 7. Per germline, CDR1 MNHNS and CDR2 SASEGT. CDR3 sequence reads: CASSERGDRVNIQYF. CDR3 DNA sequence: TGTGCCAGCAGTGAGCGTGGGGACAGGGTTAACATTCAGTACTTC.

The chain uses TRBV25-1 and TRBJ2-7; D possibly matches TRBD1 or TRBD2 (5 bases each). Trimming pared 2 bases from V and 2 bases from J, leaving 13 bases between. The germline CDR1 and CDR2 sequences are MGHDK and SYGVNS. This CDR3 is 15 amino acids long. The CDR3 DNA is TGTGCCAGCAGTGAAGACGGGGCTAGTACCTACGAGCAGTACTTC. Encoded protein: CASSEDGASTYEQYF.

This clonotype has more than one count but fewer than ten. The J gene is TRBJ2-3, the V gene TRBV6-1; 7 positions match TRBD2. The CDR3 loop spans 16 amino acids. Germline V gene lookup returns CDR1 MNHNS and CDR2 SASEGT. The trim removed 6 bases at V and 1 base at J, leaving 10 bases unmatched. As DNA, the CDR3 is TGTGCCAGCAGGAGCAGCGGGATCGGGGGCACAGATACGCAGTATTTT. It encodes CASRSSGIGGTDTQYF.

The J gene is TRBJ2-5, the V gene TRBV7-9, with D possibly being TRBD2 (5 bases). The ends were cut back, 5 bases at V and 13 bases at J, with 17 bases in the middle. Per the germline V gene, CDR1 is SEHNR and CDR2 is FQNEAQ (reference sequence). The CDR3 sequence is 12 residues long. The CDR3 here is CASSQSGRLLYF. The CDR3 DNA reads as TGTGCCAGCAGCCAAAGCGGCCGATTACTGTACTTC. Filled out from reference TRBV7-9 and TRBJ2-5, the complete variable domain reads DTGVSQNPRHKITKRGQNVTFRCDPISEHNRLYWYRQTLGQGPEFLTYFQNEAQLEKSRLLSDRFSAERPKGSFSTLEIQRTEQGDSAMYLCASSQSGRLLYFGPGTRLLVL.

This chain connects TRBV7-2 to TRBJ2-2; perhaps TRBD1 as D (6 bases). The CDR3 runs to 13 residues. Trimming took 5 bases from V and 3 from J, leaving 7 bases between them. Per germline, CDR1 SGHTA and CDR2 FQGNSA. Here the CDR3 DNA reads TGTGCCAGCAGCGGACAGCACACCGGGGAGCTGTTTTTT. Protein product: CASSGQHTGELFF.

The rearrangement links TRBV28 to TRBJ1-1; no clear D. The CDR3 runs to 14 residues. Trimming left V 7 bases short and J 1 base short, with 13 bases between. Germline loops: CDR1 MDHEN, CDR2 SYDVKM. The CDR3 loop is CASTLSYANTEAFF. In nucleotides, the CDR3 is TGTGCCAGCACCCTGTCGTATGCGAACACTGAAGCTTTCTTT. The variable domain in full, completed from reference TRBV28 and TRBJ1-1, reads DVKVTQSSRYLVKRTGEKVFLECVQDMDHENMFWYRQDPGLGLRLIYFSYDVKMKEKGDIPEGYSVSREKKERFSLILESASTNQTSMYLCASTLSYANTEAFFGQGTRLTVV.

The chain links TRBV11-2 to TRBJ2-7; D is possibly TRBD1 (6 bases). The CDR3 spans 17 residues. With 5 bases removed from V and 1 base from J, the gap between germline ends came to 21 bases. Germline V gene sequence: CDR1 SGHAT, CDR2 FQNNGV. CDR3 loop: CASSHVNREDGSYEQYF. CDR3 in DNA: TGTGCCAGCAGCCACGTTAACAGGGAAGATGGATCCTACGAGCAGTACTTC.

There are many counts of this clonotype. The gene calls are TRBV5-1 and TRBJ2-1; 9 bases align to TRBD2. The CDR3 has 20 residues. After removal of 3 bases from V and 0 bases from J, the junction contained 16 bases not matched to a gene. Germline V gene lookup returns CDR1 SGHRS and CDR2 YFSETQ. CDR3 region: CASSSWPSGEKISSYNEQFF. The CDR3 DNA follows: TGCGCCAGCAGCTCGTGGCCTAGCGGGGAGAAAATCAGCTCCTACAATGAGCAGTTCTTC.

The table lists this clonotype with a few counts. The chain employs TRBV18 and TRBJ2-7; 8 bases map to TRBD2. This CDR3 contains 15 residues. V was pared by 2 bases and J by 7 bases, with 10 bases of the junction left unmatched. Germline CDR1 is KGHSH and CDR2 is LQKENI. This CDR3 reads CASSPMVAGRGEQYF. The CDR3 DNA is TGTGCCAGCTCACCAATGGTAGCGGGAAGAGGTGAGCAGTACTTC.

This clonotype showed up many times. CDR3 protein: CASSRDWHEQFF. The CDR3 DNA reads TGTGCCAGCAGTCGGGACTGGCATGAGCAGTTCTTC. The rearrangement uses TRBV6-2 or TRBV6-3 and TRBJ2-1, with a weak D call TRBD2 (6 bases). The CDR3 totals 12 residues. CDR1 MNHEY and CDR2 SVGEGT come from the germline V gene. V was trimmed by 5 bases and J by 8 bases, leaving 10 bases between them.

This clonotype showed up just a few times. The chain combines TRBV5-6 with TRBJ2-5; D is unresolved. The V gene's germline CDR1 is SGHDT and CDR2 YYEEEE. The CDR3 is made up of 14 amino acids. Trimming removed 3 bases at V and 1 base at J, with 10 bases between. CDR3 protein: CASSSKGSQETQYF. DNA for the CDR3: TGTGCCAGCAGCTCAAAAGGATCCCAAGAGACCCAGTACTTC.

J is TRBJ2-5 and V is TRBV2; D is possibly TRBD2 (5 bases). CDR1 and CDR2 from the germline V gene are SNHLY and FYNNEI. Trimming left V 7 bases short and J 5 bases short, with 14 bases between. The CDR3 covers 13 residues. The CDR3 loop reads CASTKASWETQYF. The DNA of the CDR3 is TGTGCCAGCACTAAGGCTAGCTGGGAGACCCAGTACTTC.